This T cell receptor beta chain comes out of a study of PD-1 blockade in classical Hodgkin lymphoma. All trial patients relapsed after autologous stem cell transplantation. The best responses consisted of complete response, partial response or progressive disease. Notes on the study in general: Patients starting nivolumab under 1 year after ASCT were excluded.

The table came from immunoSEQ multiplex PCR; TCRdb's copy has only in-frame clones and leaves some out. The table includes about 110,000 clones, 89% detected once. This CDR3 spans 15 amino acids. Deletions cut 6 bases from V and 8 bases from J, with 22 bases between. The germline gives CDR1 MDHEN, CDR2 SYDVKM. Notes on this clone: Its antigen is as yet unknown.

The chain joins TRBV28 to TRBJ1-1; no reliable D call. The sequence derives from a human donor with classical Hodgkin lymphoma. The sample in question was peripheral blood mononuclear cells (PBMCs), obtained before the second cycle of nivolumab. The CDR3 nucleotides read TGTGCCAGCAGCGCTACCCAAGGGAGGGAAGCAGAAGCTTTCTTT. Protein product: CASSATQGREAEAFF.